These 25 T cell receptor beta chains originate from one sample sequenced in a study of CD8+ T cells in alopecia areata. Following RNA extraction, reverse transcription yielded cDNA that acted as the sequencing template. Sequencing used immunoSEQ multiplex PCR; TCRdb keeps in-frame clones, though not all of them. Singletons are absent from the sample, which has 250,000 or so clones. The pooled cutaneous lymph node cells were sorted using several markers (CD4, CD8alpha, NKG2D, NKG2ACE and others). The sequencing sample was made of CD4+ T cells sorted from a lymph node. The receptors derive from a C3H/HeJ mouse with alopecia areata. The MHC haplotype of this mouse line is H2-k.

This clone came up many times. Germline and genes here are mouse. The read terminates 4 residues ahead of where the CDR3 ends, so the germline J gene completes it. The sample contains more than one DNA sequence encoding this CDR3. J is TRBJ2-1 and V is TRBV5; TRBD2 matches 7 bases. Per the germline V gene, CDR1 is LGHNA and CDR2 is YNLKQL (reference sequence). The CDR3 totals 15 residues. V shed 1 base, J shed 1 base, and the junction held 1 base outside the gene matches. The covered CDR3 bases are TGTGCCAGCAGCCAAGCCTGGGGGAACTATGCT. Its translation: CASSQAWGNYA. The entire CDR3 sequence reads CASSQAWGNYAEQFF.

In the case of this clone: Genes and germline are mouse. The read ends 4 residues before the CDR3 terminus; that terminus is restored from the germline J gene. This chain joins TRBV19 and TRBJ2-3; 7 bases are a match to TRBD1. The CDR3 length is 14 residues. Germline CDR1 and CDR2: FNHDT and SITEND (reference sequence). The J segment lost 0 bases and the V segment lost 6 bases, leaving 4 bases of the junction unmatched. The CDR3 loop is CASKDRASAETLYF. The part of the CDR3 DNA that was read is TGTGCCAGCAAAGACAGGGCTAGTGCAGAA.

Points on this clone: A much larger clone differs from this one at a single base, so this may be a read error. Gene names are mouse gene names. The CDR3 protein is CASSGTKNTEVFF. CDR3 DNA (partial): TGTGCCAGCAGTGGGACAAAAAACACA. V gene TRBV13-3 combines with J gene TRBJ1-1, with D perhaps TRBD1 (5 bases). The read terminates 4 residues before the CDR3 end, so the remaining end is supplied by the germline J gene. The CDR3 sequence is 13 residues long. V lost 3 bases and J lost 1, with 7 bases in between. Germline V lookup: CDR1 NNHDY, CDR2 SYVADS.

This clone was seen a handful of times. Gene names refer to mouse genes. Other nucleotide sequences from this sample produce the same CDR3. The CDR3 loop reads CASSDEAGGYAEQFF. The CDR3 DNA, read in part, is TGTGCCAGCAGTGATGAAGCAGGGGGTTACGCT. The chain has TRBV13-1 and TRBJ2-1; TRBD1 agrees at 7 bases. The observed sequence ends 4 residues before the CDR3 terminus, with the missing tail filled in from the germline J gene. Germline lookup yields CDR1 NSHNY and CDR2 SYGAGN. This CDR3 comprises 15 residues.

This clone has a count of ten or more. Germline and genes here are mouse. The read comes to an end 4 residues before the CDR3 does, leaving the germline J gene to fill in the end. The same CDR3 can be traced to other DNA sequences in this sample. The chain joins TRBV19 to TRBJ2-3, with 7 bases that match TRBD2. In germline, CDR1 is FNHDT, CDR2 SITEND (reference sequence). V lost 2 bases and J lost 0; bases outside the gene matches: 0. The CDR3 covers 14 residues. The CDR3 bases that were read are TGTGCCAGCAGTATCTGGGGGAGTGCAGAA. Protein product: CASSIWGSAE. The whole CDR3 is CASSIWGSAETLYF.

This clone was picked up a small number of times. Mouse germline and gene names are used. The read stops 4 residues short of the end of the CDR3; the missing end is completed from the germline J gene. Other DNA sequences in this sample translate to the same CDR3. The chain recombines TRBV13-3 with TRBJ2-5; the D is unclear. CDR1 is NNHDY, CDR2 SYVADS, per germline. The ends were cut back, 0 bases at V and 0 bases at J, with 5 bases in the middle. The CDR3 contains 14 residues. CDR3 DNA, as far as it was read: TGTGCCAGCAGTGATGCAAATAACCAAGAC. Its translation: CASSDANNQD. The entire CDR3 sequence reads CASSDANNQDTQYF.

This clone showed up just a few times. Mouse names are used for the genes. The CDR3 end is not reached by the read, which stops 4 residues before it; the germline J gene fills it in. The sample carries other DNA sequences with the same CDR3. This sequence joins TRBV19 and TRBJ2-3, with 8 bases fitting TRBD1. With 2 bases clipped from V and 1 base from J, the junction kept 3 bases outside the gene matches. CDR3 length: 15 residues. CDR1 FNHDT and CDR2 SITEND come from the germline V gene (reference sequence). The covered CDR3 bases are TGTGCCAGCAGTATGCCGGGACAGGGTGCAGAA. This gives the protein CASSMPGQGAE. The whole CDR3 reads CASSMPGQGAETLYF.

Points on this clone: All gene names here are mouse names. The read falls 4 residues short of the CDR3 end, and the missing part is taken from the germline J gene. The same CDR3 can be traced to other DNA sequences in this sample. The chain employs TRBV19 and TRBJ2-2; 10 bases fit TRBD1. Unmatched junction bases numbered 1, after V lost 3 bases and J lost 2 bases. The CDR3 has 15 residues. Germline V gene lookup returns CDR1 FNHDT and CDR2 SITEND (reference sequence). The CDR3 sequence: CASSRQGANTGQLYF. The CDR3 bases that were read are TGTGCCAGCAGTAGACAGGGGGCGAACACCGGG.

This clone was observed a few times. Any gene name here is a mouse gene name. The CDR3 end lies 4 residues beyond the end of the read and is filled in from the germline J gene. The J gene is TRBJ2-1, the V gene TRBV13-3, with 7 bases aligning to TRBD2. Looked up from germline, CDR1 is NNHDY and CDR2 is SYVADS. V trimming: 6 bases; J trimming: 1 base; junction bases outside the gene matches: 7. The CDR3 spans 15 residues. CDR3: CASKSWGINYAEQFF. The covered CDR3 bases are TGTGCCAGCAAATCCTGGGGGATCAACTATGCT.

Points on this clone: The genes and germline here are from mouse. The CDR3 spells CASRPDWGGIAEQFF. The covered CDR3 bases are TGTGCCAGCAGGCCCGACTGGGGGGGCATTGCT. V is TRBV14 and J is TRBJ2-1; 12 bases map to TRBD2. Read data end 4 residues before the CDR3 end; the end is taken from the germline J gene. Germline CDR1 is SGHDT and CDR2 is FRDEAV. The V and J ends lost 5 bases and 6 bases, in that order; junction bases with no gene match: 6. The CDR3 covers 15 residues.

In this sample, this clone turned up a few times. Gene names refer to mouse genes. Read sequence stops 4 residues before the CDR3 end, and the germline J gene provides the missing end. This chain links TRBV1 with TRBJ1-2, with D possibly matching TRBD1 (5 bases). Per germline, CDR1 NSQYPW and CDR2 LRSPGD (reference sequence). The ends were cut back, 6 bases at V and 0 bases at J, with 11 bases in the middle. This CDR3 is built from 14 residues. The covered CDR3 bases are TGCACCTGCAGCGCACAGGTTTCAAACTCC. Its protein product is CTCSAQVSNS. Given in full, the CDR3 is CTCSAQVSNSDYTF.

This clone has only a few counts. Gene labels here are mouse ones. Read coverage stops 4 residues before the CDR3 terminus; the germline J gene supplies the remainder. This chain joins TRBV1 and TRBJ2-7; no clear D gene. CDR1 is NSQYPW, CDR2 LRSPGD, per germline (reference sequence). The CDR3 has 14 residues. V was cut by 0 bases and J by 1 base, with 7 bases left in between. The CDR3 reads CTCSADRQSYEQYF. The CDR3 DNA, read in part, is TGCACCTGCAGTGCAGATAGACAATCCTAT. Looking up the rest from reference TRBV1 and TRBJ2-7 gives the full variable domain: VTLLEQNPRWRLVPRGQAVNLRCILKNSQYPWMSWYQQDLQKQLQWLFTLRSPGDKEVKSLPGADYLATRVTDTELRLQVANMSQGRTLYCTCSADRQSYEQYFGPGTRLTVL.

This clone was observed a few times. Here the gene names and germline are mouse. The read falls 4 residues short of the CDR3 end, and the missing part is taken from the germline J gene. This chain joins TRBV19 and TRBJ2-2; TRBD1 is a possible D gene (6 bases). Trimming stripped 4 bases from V and 0 bases from J, with 10 bases between. This CDR3 has 15 residues. The V gene's germline CDR1 is FNHDT and CDR2 SITEND (reference sequence). Here the CDR3 reads CASSPGQSNTGQLYF. The sequenced CDR3 bases are TGTGCCAGCAGTCCCGGACAGTCAAACACCGGG.

There are a few counts of this clone. Gene names and germline match the mouse. The read ends 4 residues before the CDR3 terminus; that terminus is restored from the germline J gene. Different DNA sequences within this sample yield the same CDR3. V and J are TRBV5 and TRBJ2-2, with 7 positions matching TRBD2. The CDR3 covers 16 residues. Trimming removed 4 bases from V and 0 bases from J; junction bases left unmatched: 5. Germline values: CDR1 LGHNA, CDR2 YNLKQL (reference sequence). The CDR3 loop reads CASSPHWGANTGQLYF. CDR3 bases read: TGTGCCAGCAGCCCCCACTGGGGCGCAAACACCGGG.

This clone was observed many times. The genes and germline here are from mouse. The CDR3 extends 4 residues past the end of the read, so its final part is completed from the germline J gene. J is TRBJ2-2 and V is TRBV19; D assignment may be TRBD1 or TRBD2 (5 bases each). Germline V gene sequence: CDR1 FNHDT, CDR2 SITEND (reference sequence). This CDR3 contains 14 residues. Deletions cut 2 bases from V and 0 bases from J, with 5 bases between. The CDR3 bases that were read are TGTGCCAGCAGTATGGGGGCAAACACCGGG. Translated: CASSMGANTG. The whole CDR3 is CASSMGANTGQLYF. Based on the CDR3 plus reference TRBV19 and TRBJ2-2, the full variable domain is GGIITQTPKFLIGQEGQKLTLKCQQNFNHDTMYWYRQDSGKGLRLIYYSITENDLQKGDLSEGYDASREKKSSFSLTVTSAQKNEMAVFLCASSMGANTGQLYFGEGSKLTVL.

In this sample, this clone turned up many times. All gene names here are mouse names. The CDR3 extends 4 residues past the end of the read, so its final part is completed from the germline J gene. Other DNA sequences in this sample translate to the same CDR3. This chain uses TRBV19 with TRBJ1-2; 8 nucleotides align to TRBD1. CDR1 is FNHDT and CDR2 is SITEND in the germline V gene (reference sequence). This CDR3 spans 14 amino acids. J gave up 0 bases and V 4 bases, and 2 bases lay outside the gene matches. Incomplete CDR3 DNA: TGTGCCAGCAGTCCACAGGGGGCAAACTCC. Translated, it gives CASSPQGANS. The complete CDR3 reads CASSPQGANSDYTF.

On this clone itself: Any gene name here is a mouse gene name. The read terminates 4 residues before the CDR3 end, so the remaining end is supplied by the germline J gene. The V and J genes are TRBV13-1 and TRBJ2-2; 7 bases are a match to TRBD1. Germline-derived CDR1 and CDR2 are NSHNY and SYGAGN. CDR3 length equals 17 residues. Trimming removed 1 base from V and 2 bases from J; junction bases left unmatched: 8. CDR3 DNA (partial): TGTGCCAGCAGTGATCCCCACAGGGGAGGGAACACCGGG. Protein sequence: CASSDPHRGGNTG. The complete CDR3 protein is CASSDPHRGGNTGQLYF.

Regarding this clone: Gene names and germline match the mouse. The read comes to an end 4 residues before the CDR3 does, leaving the germline J gene to fill in the end. The rearrangement links TRBV19 to TRBJ2-5, with 8 bases aligning to TRBD2. The CDR3 contains 15 residues. Per germline, CDR1 FNHDT and CDR2 SITEND (reference sequence). V shed 4 bases and J 0 bases; nucleotides not matched to a gene: 4. Incomplete CDR3 DNA: TGTGCCAGCAGTTCCCCTGGGGGGAACCAAGAC. Translating gives CASSSPGGNQD. The complete CDR3 sequence is CASSSPGGNQDTQYF.

This clone appeared a few times. The gene names here belong to mouse. The read terminates 4 residues before the CDR3 end, so the remaining end is supplied by the germline J gene. The chain uses TRBV31 and TRBJ2-5; D unresolved. Trimming stripped 4 bases from V and 0 bases from J, with 5 bases between. The CDR3 loop spans 12 amino acids. The germline gives CDR1 GKSSPN, CDR2 SITVG. The CDR3 protein is CAWIRNQDTQYF. The covered CDR3 bases are TGTGCCTGGATCAGAAACCAAGAC.

The sample holds a few counts of this clone. Gene names denote mouse genes. With the read ending 4 residues before the CDR3 end, the germline J gene is used to fill in that end. The chain recombines TRBV17 with TRBJ2-1, with 10 bases that match TRBD1. The germline V gene has CDR1 MNHDT and CDR2 YYDKIL. V lost 0 bases and J lost 4; bases outside the gene matches: 3. CDR3 length: 16 residues. The CDR3 DNA, read in part, is TGTGCTAGCAGTAGAGATTGGACAGGGGGGTATGCT. Amino acids: CASSRDWTGGYA. From start to end, the CDR3 is CASSRDWTGGYAEQFF.

This clone came up a few times. Genes here carry mouse names. The CDR3 end lies 4 residues beyond the end of the read and is filled in from the germline J gene. J is TRBJ2-7 and V is TRBV5; 7 nucleotides agree with TRBD1. Trimming took 0 bases from V and 0 from J; bases not matched to a gene: 5. The CDR3 runs 16 residues. CDR1 and CDR2 from the germline V gene are LGHNA and YNLKQL (reference sequence). The CDR3 spells CASSQERRDSSYEQYF. The CDR3 DNA, read in part, is TGTGCCAGCAGCCAAGAAAGAAGGGACAGCTCCTAT.

This clone was seen more than once but under ten times. Mouse names are used for the genes. The observed sequence ends 4 residues before the CDR3 terminus, with the missing tail filled in from the germline J gene. This sample also contains other DNA sequences that code for the same CDR3. This chain joins TRBV13-2 and TRBJ2-1; TRBD1 might be the D (6 bases). The CDR3 sequence is 13 residues long. CDR1 and CDR2 from the germline V gene are NNHNN and SYGAGS (reference sequence). V lost 5 bases to trimming and J lost 1 base, with 7 bases between them. Here the CDR3 reads CASGDRNYAEQFF. The sequenced part of the CDR3 DNA is TGTGCCAGCGGGGACAGAAACTATGCT.

With respect to this clone: Mouse gene names apply. The sequence runs out 4 residues before the end of the CDR3; the remainder is reconstructed from the germline J gene. V gene TRBV5 combines with J gene TRBJ2-1; 9 nucleotides match TRBD2. CDR1 is LGHNA, CDR2 YNLKQL, per germline (reference sequence). The CDR3 has 14 residues. J gave up 5 bases and V 4 bases, and 3 bases lay outside the gene matches. The CDR3 bases that were read are TGTGCCAGCAGCCCAGGACTGGGGAATGCT. Translated: CASSPGLGNA. The complete CDR3 sequence is CASSPGLGNAEQFF.

Turning to this clone: These gene names are mouse names. The sequenced fragment ends 4 residues before the CDR3 boundary, so the rest is inferred from the germline J gene. The chain uses TRBV5 and TRBJ2-1; D ambiguous. Trimming stripped 4 bases from V and 0 bases from J, with 7 bases between. This CDR3 contains 14 residues. Germline CDR1 reads LGHNA; CDR2 reads YNLKQL (reference sequence). The CDR3: CASSPQYNYAEQFF. The CDR3 DNA, read in part, is TGTGCCAGCAGCCCCCAATATAACTATGCT.

This clone has more than one count but fewer than ten. Gene names and germline match the mouse. With the read ending 4 residues before the CDR3 end, the germline J gene is used to fill in that end. Other DNA sequences in the same sample also yield this CDR3. The chain recombines TRBV1 with TRBJ2-5, with 8 bases aligning to TRBD2. With 3 bases clipped from V and 0 bases from J, the junction kept 2 bases outside the gene matches. The CDR3 is 15 amino acids. Germline V gives CDR1 NSQYPW, CDR2 LRSPGD (reference sequence). CDR3 bases read: TGCACCTGCAGTGCGGACTGGGTTAACCAAGAC. Translation: CTCSADWVNQD. The whole CDR3 sequence reads CTCSADWVNQDTQYF.